The 19 T cell receptor beta chains listed next were all sequenced from one sample in a study of T cell responses to AZD1222 COVID-19 vaccine. Clones were sequenced by immunoSEQ multiplex PCR, and TCRdb holds only the in-frame ones, with some missing. The sample holds some 120,000 clones, 88% seen once. The sample in question was peripheral blood, obtained on day 0 of AZD1222 vaccination. These receptors came from an adult in good health.

The DNA for the CDR3 is TGTGCCAGCAGTTTTGGGCAGGGACGTGGCTACACCTTC. Translation: CASSFGQGRGYTF. This chain uses TRBV12-3 or TRBV12-4 with TRBJ1-2; TRBD1 might be the D (5 bases). Deletions cut 3 bases from V and 7 bases from J, with 12 bases between. The CDR3 contains 13 residues.

This chain connects TRBV9 to TRBJ1-2; no reliable D call. The germline CDR1 and CDR2 sequences are SGDLS and YYNGEE. The V end lost 3 bases, the J end lost 3 bases, and 12 bases lay between the germline ends. The CDR3 spans 14 residues. CDR3 amino acids: CASSDSFVHYGYTF. The CDR3 DNA sequence: TGTGCCAGCAGCGACTCCTTCGTGCACTATGGCTACACCTTC.

The genes are TRBV19 and TRBJ1-1, with D unclear. Germline loops: CDR1 LNHDA, CDR2 SQIVND (reference sequence). The CDR3 length is 13 residues. Deletions cut 4 bases from V and 1 base from J, with 7 bases between. CDR3 in amino acids: CASSTDGNTEAFF. In DNA form, the CDR3 reads TGTGCCAGTAGTACGGACGGGAACACTGAAGCTTTCTTT.

V and J are TRBV28 and TRBJ1-2; no definite D call. V lost 3 bases to trimming and J lost 5 bases, with 19 bases between them. Germline assignment: CDR1 MDHEN and CDR2 SYDVKM. The CDR3 sequence is 16 residues long. The CDR3 region is CASSLGPITSSYGYTF. In DNA form, the CDR3 reads TGTGCCAGCAGTTTGGGCCCCATCACCTCTTCATATGGCTACACCTTC.

This rearrangement joins TRBV30 to TRBJ1-3; TRBD1 is a possible D gene (5 bases). Trimming took off 4 bases at V and 2 bases at J, with 15 bases between the two ends. The CDR3 runs 15 residues. CDR1 GTSNPN and CDR2 SVGIG come from the germline V gene (reference sequence). The CDR3 loop is CAWTPIGGTGNTIYF. The CDR3 nucleotides are TGTGCCTGGACCCCAATCGGGGGAACTGGAAACACCATATATTTT.

This chain uses TRBV21-1 with TRBJ2-7; the DNA was not used to check the table's D call, TRBD1. TRBV21-1 is marked as a pseudogene. This CDR3 spans 22 amino acids. The CDR3 loop is CASSKGGDLLRDRGTGGHEQYF. The CDR3 coding sequence is TGTGCCAGCAGCAAAGGGGGGGACCTCCTCCGGGACAGGGGAACGGGGGGCCACGAGCAGTACTTC.

This clone was seen a handful of times. This sequence joins TRBV14 and TRBJ2-7; 7 positions match TRBD1. Per germline, CDR1 SGHDN and CDR2 FVKESK. CDR3 length: 13 residues. V lost 3 bases to trimming and J lost 4 bases; unmatched junction nucleotides: 3. CDR3 sequence: CASSQKQGYEQYF. Written as DNA, the CDR3 is TGTGCCAGCAGCCAGAAACAGGGGTACGAGCAGTACTTC.

The chain joins TRBV13 to TRBJ1-4, with D possibly being TRBD1 (6 bases). Germline CDR1 is PRHDT and CDR2 is FYEKMQ (reference sequence). V lost 3 bases and J lost 8, with 10 bases in between. The CDR3 runs to 13 residues. CDR3 coding DNA: TGTGCCAGCAGCTTGCAGGGGCGGGAAAAACTGTTTTTT. Translating gives CASSLQGREKLFF. The full variable domain, with the rest looked up from reference TRBV13 and TRBJ1-4, is AAGVIQSPRHLIKEKRETATLKCYPIPRHDTVYWYQQGPGQDPQFLISFYEKMQSDKGSIPDRFSAQQFSDYHSELNMSSLELGDSALYFCASSLQGREKLFFGSGTQLSVL.

The genes are TRBV27 and TRBJ1-5; 9 bases match TRBD1. The germline V gene encodes CDR1 MNHEY and CDR2 SMNVEV (reference sequence). J was trimmed by 0 bases and V by 4 bases; bases with no gene match: 16. This CDR3 region has 20 residues. The CDR3: CASSWDRGGTGTNSNQPQHF. The CDR3 nucleotides read TGTGCCAGCAGTTGGGACCGGGGGGGGACAGGGACTAATAGCAATCAGCCCCAGCATTTT.

Comment on this clone: Other DNA sequences in this specimen translate into the identical CDR3. V usage is TRBV2 and J usage is TRBJ1-2, with D hard to call. The CDR3 runs to 10 residues. Germline V CDR1 and CDR2: SNHLY, FYNNEI. V gave up 3 bases and J gave up 5 bases, with 1 base separating them. The CDR3 DNA sequence: TGTGCCAGCAGTGATTATGGCTACACCTTC. This sequence encodes CASSDYGYTF. Together with reference TRBV2 and TRBJ1-2, the CDR3 gives the full variable domain: EPEVTQTPSHQVTQMGQEVILRCVPISNHLYFYWYRQILGQKVEFLVSFYNNEISEKSEIFDDQFSVERPDGSNFTLKIRSTKLEDSAMYFCASSDYGYTFGSGTRLTVV.

V is TRBV5-4 and J is TRBJ1-3, with TRBD1 as a possible D gene (5 bases). CDR3 length: 14 residues. V was clipped by 6 bases and J by 2 bases, with 12 bases between them. CDR1 is SGHNT, CDR2 YYREEE, per germline (reference sequence). The CDR3 nucleotides are TGTGCCAGCACCCCGGGGGTAACTGGAAACACCATATATTTT. This encodes CASTPGVTGNTIYF.

The genes are TRBV7-9 and TRBJ1-1; 8 nucleotides align to TRBD1. V dropped 5 bases and J dropped 7; count of bases not matched to a gene: 6. Germline loops: CDR1 SEHNR, CDR2 FQNEAQ (reference sequence). The CDR3 is 13 amino acids. CDR3: CASSIQGGSEAFF. The CDR3 DNA reads TGTGCCAGCAGCATACAGGGGGGCAGTGAAGCTTTCTTT. The variable domain in full, completed from reference TRBV7-9 and TRBJ1-1, reads DTGVSQNPRHKITKRGQNVTFRCDPISEHNRLYWYRQTLGQGPEFLTYFQNEAQLEKSRLLSDRFSAERPKGSFSTLEIQRTEQGDSAMYLCASSIQGGSEAFFGQGTRLTVV.

The chain recombines TRBV18 with TRBJ1-1; D perhaps matches TRBD1 (5 bases). The CDR3 is 13 amino acids. Germline CDR1 is KGHSH and CDR2 is LQKENI. V gave up 3 bases and J gave up 7 bases, with 12 bases separating them. The CDR3 bases are TGTGCCAGCTCACCGAGACAGCTAGATGAAGCTTTCTTT. Its translation: CASSPRQLDEAFF.

V gene TRBV6-5 combines with J gene TRBJ2-1; TRBD2 matches 13 bases. The CDR3 loop spans 16 amino acids. Looked up from germline, CDR1 is MNHEY and CDR2 is SVGAGI. J was trimmed by 2 bases and V by 4 bases; bases with no gene match: 2. For the CDR3, the DNA is TGTGCCAGCAGTTCCGGGACTAGCGGGACCTACAATGAGCAGTTCTTC. Translating gives CASSSGTSGTYNEQFF.

CDR3 in amino acids: CATSDQRGADTQYF. CDR3 DNA sequence: TGTGCCACCAGTGACCAACGGGGGGCAGATACGCAGTATTTT. This chain links TRBV24-1 with TRBJ2-3, with 7 bases aligning to TRBD2. The CDR3 is 14 residues long. Germline CDR1 is KGHDR and CDR2 is SFDVKD. V lost 4 bases and J lost 4; bases outside the gene matches: 4.

V and J are TRBV7-6 and TRBJ1-5, with D perhaps TRBD1 (5 bases). Germline V gene data show CDR1 as SGHVS and CDR2 as FNYEAQ. The CDR3 loop spans 13 amino acids. V was cut by 4 bases and J by 4 bases, with 8 bases left in between. The CDR3: CASSWDGNQPQHF. CDR3 nucleotide sequence: TGTGCCAGCAGCTGGGACGGGAATCAGCCCCAGCATTTT.

This sequence joins TRBV19 and TRBJ2-7; the D is unclear. The V end lost 4 bases, the J end lost 2 bases, and 3 bases lay between the germline ends. Germline CDR1 reads LNHDA; CDR2 reads SQIVND (reference sequence). The CDR3 covers 11 residues. Written as DNA, the CDR3 is TGTGCCAGTAGTACACCCTACGAGCAGTACTTC. The encoded protein is CASSTPYEQYF.

The V gene is TRBV30, the J gene TRBJ1-1; TRBD1 matches at 10 bases. This CDR3 is built from 14 residues. Unmatched junction bases numbered 6, after V lost 3 bases and J lost 5 bases. Per the germline V gene, CDR1 is GTSNPN and CDR2 is SVGIG (reference sequence). This chain's CDR3 is CAWRFRDRGTEAFF. The CDR3 DNA reads TGTGCCTGGAGATTCCGGGACAGGGGAACTGAAGCTTTCTTT.

The chain uses TRBV7-2 and TRBJ2-1; D unresolved. The CDR3 extends over 13 amino acids. With 1 base removed from V and 7 bases from J, the gap between germline ends came to 8 bases. The germline V gene encodes CDR1 SGHTA and CDR2 FQGNSA. CDR3 loop: CASSLGLQNEQFF. The CDR3 nucleotides are TGTGCCAGCAGCTTAGGACTTCAGAATGAGCAGTTCTTC.